The subject of this entry is one T cell receptor beta chain. As yet, its antigen is unknown. The data were obtained in a study of T cells after yellow fever vaccination. As for the study in general: SMART-Seq v4 Ultra Low Input prepared libraries from low-cell fractions.

5'RACE template switching produced TCR cDNA carrying a universal primer site and UMIs. In TCRdb, the 5' RACE reads were re-called with MiXCR into one record per CDR3 protein. There are approximately 550,000 distinct CDR3 sequences in the sample; approximately 21% occur only once, and around an eighth lies in the top ten. V lost 3 bases and J lost 8, with 14 bases in between. The CDR3 contains 14 residues. Germline CDR1 reads DFQATT; CDR2 reads SNEGSKA (reference sequence). The study, taken as a whole, reports: Post-booster samples contained most primary-vaccination clones (around 95% CD4, 70% to 90% CD8). FACS-sorted repertoires might harbor abundant contaminating clonotypes from the bulk population.

This clonotype was sampled from a man aged 25-45 years who received the YFV17D yellow fever vaccine. The sample in question was PBMCs, obtained 15 days after the yellow fever booster vaccination. The V gene is TRBV20-1, the J gene TRBJ1-6; perhaps TRBD1 as D (5 bases). CDR3: CSARGRVQDSPLHF. The CDR3 bases are TGCAGTGCTAGGGGCAGGGTTCAGGATTCACCCCTCCACTTT.